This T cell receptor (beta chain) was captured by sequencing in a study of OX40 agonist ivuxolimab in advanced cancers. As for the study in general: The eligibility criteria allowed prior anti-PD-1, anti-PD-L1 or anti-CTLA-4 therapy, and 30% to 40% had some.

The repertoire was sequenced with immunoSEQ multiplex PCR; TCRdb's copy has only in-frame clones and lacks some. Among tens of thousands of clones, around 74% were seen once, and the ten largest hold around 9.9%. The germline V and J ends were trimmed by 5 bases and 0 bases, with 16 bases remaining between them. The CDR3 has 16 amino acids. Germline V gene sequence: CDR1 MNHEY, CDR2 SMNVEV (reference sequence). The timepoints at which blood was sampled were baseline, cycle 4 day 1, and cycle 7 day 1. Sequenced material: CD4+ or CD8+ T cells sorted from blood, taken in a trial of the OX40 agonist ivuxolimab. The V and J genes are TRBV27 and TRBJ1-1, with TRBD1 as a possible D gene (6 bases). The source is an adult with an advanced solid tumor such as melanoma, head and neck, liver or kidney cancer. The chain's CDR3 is CASSELSRGMNTEAFF. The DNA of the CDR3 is TGTGCCAGCAGTGAACTTTCCAGGGGAATGAACACTGAAGCTTTCTTT.